This is a list of T cell receptor beta chains from one sample in a study of T cells after posttransplantation cyclophosphamide. TCRdb keeps only in-frame clones here, not all; method: immunoSEQ multiplex PCR. Recorded here are some 38,000 clones, none singletons. Sequencing was done on a sample of PBMCs. These receptors all come from a man aged 45 to 65 in good health, CMV-negative, and a related stem cell transplant donor. CDR3s include the opening cysteine and the closing phenylalanine or tryptophan. D genes are given only for firm matches. For some rows the clone size is stated as once, few or many, or as a class when expanded; others skip it.

TRBV5-1,NA,TRBJ1-1,many,TGCGCCAGCAGCTTGATGGGCTTAACTGAAGCTTTCTTT,CASSLMGLTEAFF
TRBV2,NA,TRBJ2-1,many,TGTGCCAGCAGTTGGACTGCCAATGAGCAGTTCTTC,CASSWTANEQFF
TRBV27,TRBD1,TRBJ1-4,few,TGTGCCAGCAGTGCCTGGGACAGGAGGAATGAAAAACTGTTTTTT,CASSAWDRRNEKLFF
TRBV6-5,NA,TRBJ1-4,many,TGTGCCAGCAGCTCCTCAGGAATCTCTGAAAAACTGTTTTTT,CASSSSGISEKLFF
TRBV4-3,NA,TRBJ2-3,many,TGCGCCAGCAGCCGTTTACAGGAGGATACGCAGTATTTT,CASSRLQEDTQYF
TRBV7-9,TRBD2,TRBJ2-1,many,TGTGCCAGCAGCTTTTCGCGGGAGAGTGAGCAGTTCTTC,CASSFSRESEQFF
TRBV2,NA,TRBJ1-6,many,TGTGCCAGCAGTACCAGGGTCTATAATTCACCCCTCCACTTT,CASSTRVYNSPLHF
TRBV29-1,NA,TRBJ2-1,many,TGCAGCGCAACGAGCGGACCGTGGGTCGGGAATGAGCAGTTCTTC,CSATSGPWVGNEQFF
TRBV14,NA,TRBJ2-7,many,TGTGCCAGCAGCCCAGGGTACGAGCAGTACTTC,CASSPGYEQYF
TRBV10-3,NA,TRBJ1-3,many,TGTGCCATCAGTGAAGGGGGCTCTGGAAACACCATATATTTT,CAISEGGSGNTIYF
TRBV10-3,TRBD1,TRBJ2-1,few,TGTGCCATCAGTGAGCCCGGGACAGGGGTTACCCATGAGCAGTTCTTC,CAISEPGTGVTHEQFF
TRBV19,NA,TRBJ1-2,many,TGTGCCAGTAGTCCAGGGGAAAACTATGGCTACACCTTC,CASSPGENYGYTF
TRBV5-1,TRBD2,TRBJ2-1,many,TGCGCCAGCAGTCTTAGCGGGAACTATGAGCAGTTCTTC,CASSLSGNYEQFF
TRBV1,NA,TRBJ2-1,few,TGCACCAGCAGCCAGGCACGAGAGGTAATCTACAATGAGCAGTTCTTC,CTSSQAREVIYNEQFF
TRBV7-3,NA,TRBJ1-2,many,TGTGCCAGCAGCCCATCCCCGGAAAATTCGGGGGGCTACACCTTC,CASSPSPENSGGYTF
TRBV25-1,NA,TRBJ1-2,many,TGTGCCAGCAGTGAAGTGGGGGGGCGCGGCTACACCTTC,CASSEVGGRGYTF
TRBV6-5,NA,TRBJ1-6,many,TGTGCCAGCACGAATTTCGCTAACTCACCCCTCCACTTT,CASTNFANSPLHF
TRBV14,TRBD1,TRBJ2-1,NA,TGTGCCAGCAGCCAACGTAGGGGGCTTAGAAACAATGAGCAGTTCTTC,CASSQRRGLRNNEQFF
TRBV28,TRBD1,TRBJ2-7,few,TGTGCCAGCAGCCCCTGGGGGACAGGGACCCACGAGCAGTACTTC,CASSPWGTGTHEQYF
TRBV6-6,NA,TRBJ2-2,many,TGTGCCAGCAGTTACCCAGCGAACACCGGGGAGCTGTTTTTT,CASSYPANTGELFF
TRBV7-3,TRBD1,TRBJ2-7,many,TGTGCCAGCAGCTCCGAGGGGGACAGAAACCACGAGCAGTACTTC,CASSSEGDRNHEQYF
TRBV9,NA,TRBJ2-7,many,TGTGCCAGCACAAGCTCGACCTACGAGCAGTACTTC,CASTSSTYEQYF
TRBV10-3,NA,TRBJ2-5,NA,TGTGCCATCCGACAGGGAGGCGAAGAGACCCAGTACTTC,CAIRQGGEETQYF
TRBV9,NA,TRBJ1-1,many,TGTGCCAGCACCGCTCCGTACGGGAACACTGAAGCTTTCTTT,CASTAPYGNTEAFF
TRBV4-1,NA,TRBJ2-6,many,TGCGCCAGCAGCCGATCGGACAGCTCCGACCTCTCTGGGGCCAACGTCCTGACTTTC,CASSRSDSSDLSGANVLTF
TRBV5-1,NA,TRBJ1-1,many,TGCGCCAGCAGCCCGTTACAGGTCGGGACCGGGACATCTGAAGCTTTCTTT,CASSPLQVGTGTSEAFF
TRBV19,TRBD1,TRBJ2-6,many,TGTGCCAGTAGTGTGGGACAGGGGCGTAACTCTGGGGCCAACGTCCTGACTTTC,CASSVGQGRNSGANVLTF
TRBV7-9,TRBD1,TRBJ2-7,many,TGTGCCAGCAGCCAACAGGGGACGGTTGACGAGCAGTACTTC,CASSQQGTVDEQYF